One and the same sample provided the 20 T cell receptor beta chains below, sequenced in a study of T cell responses to AZD1222 COVID-19 vaccine. Sequencing used immunoSEQ multiplex PCR; TCRdb keeps in-frame clones, though not all of them. The sample consists of about 72,000 clones, roughly 84% of them appearing once. The material was peripheral blood, obtained on day 0 of AZD1222 vaccination. These receptors were taken from an adult in good health.

The chain joins TRBV9 to TRBJ1-4, with D unresolved. Germline V CDR1 and CDR2: SGDLS, YYNGEE. V lost 0 bases to trimming and J lost 0 bases, with 6 bases between them. The CDR3 length is 15 residues. DNA for the CDR3: TGTGCCAGCAGCGTAGATATAACAACTAATGAAAAACTGTTTTTT. Translation: CASSVDITTNEKLFF.

The CDR3 bases are TGTGCCTCCCAGCTGGGTTCTAACTATGGCTACACCTTC. This encodes CASQLGSNYGYTF. V gene TRBV6-5 combines with J gene TRBJ1-2, with no clear D. Trimming removed 11 bases from V and 0 bases from J, with 13 bases in between. The CDR3 is 13 residues long. The germline V gene has CDR1 MNHEY and CDR2 SVGAGI.

The chain couples TRBV7-9 to TRBJ1-6; D perhaps matches TRBD1 (6 bases). From germline, CDR1 is SEHNR and CDR2 FQNEAQ (reference sequence). The CDR3 consists of 14 residues. With 3 bases removed from V and 5 bases from J, the gap between germline ends came to 8 bases. The CDR3 nucleotides read TGTGCCAGCAGCTTGGGGGCGAATAATTCACCCCTCCACTTT. This codes for CASSLGANNSPLHF.

The V call is TRBV4-2, the J call TRBJ1-6; D uncertain. The CDR3 covers 16 residues. Trimming removed 0 bases at V and 2 bases at J, with 8 bases between. Germline V lookup: CDR1 LGHNA, CDR2 YNFKEQ. CDR3 sequence: CASSQEEDPYNSPLHF. CDR3 sequence (DNA): TGTGCCAGCAGCCAAGAGGAGGACCCCTATAATTCACCCCTCCACTTT.

The count of this clone is one. The chain employs TRBV6-2 or TRBV6-3 and TRBJ1-1, with D perhaps TRBD1 (5 bases). V lost 5 bases and J lost 10, with 14 bases in between. CDR1 and CDR2 (germline): MNHEY, SVGEGT. The CDR3 runs 12 residues. DNA of the CDR3: TGTGCCAGCAGTGCGGGGGTCAGCGGAGCTTTCTTT. Protein: CASSAGVSGAFF.

The chain uses TRBV3-1 (or the pseudogene TRBV3-2) and TRBJ1-1; 7 nucleotides agree with TRBD1. J gave up 0 bases and V 5 bases, and 9 bases lay outside the gene matches. CDR3 size: 16 residues. The V gene's germline CDR1 is LGHDT and CDR2 YNNKEL (reference sequence). DNA of the CDR3: TGTGCCAGCAGCTTACGGACAGGACGAATGAACACTGAAGCTTTCTTT. It is translated as CASSLRTGRMNTEAFF.

The J gene is TRBJ1-4, the V gene TRBV27; 8 bases are a match to TRBD1. This CDR3 has 13 residues. Germline loops: CDR1 MNHEY, CDR2 SMNVEV (reference sequence). V gave up 3 bases and J gave up 11 bases; unmatched junction bases: 5. The DNA for the CDR3 is TGTGCCAGCAGTTTCCGGGACAGGAGGAAACTGTTTTTT. It encodes CASSFRDRRKLFF.

This sequence joins TRBV11-2 and TRBJ1-4, with D uncertain. Germline-derived CDR1 and CDR2 are SGHAT and FQNNGV. Trimming shortened V by 5 bases and J by 7 bases, and 11 bases separated the two germline ends. There are 13 residues in the CDR3. The CDR3 here is CASSLQLSEKLFF. CDR3 bases: TGTGCCAGCAGCCTCCAACTTTCTGAAAAACTGTTTTTT.

This chain connects TRBV7-2 to TRBJ1-1, with 7 bases identical to TRBD1. Trimming at V came to 4 bases and at J to 6 bases, leaving 2 bases not matched to a gene. The CDR3 extends over 12 amino acids. Germline CDR1 reads SGHTA; CDR2 reads FQGNSA. CDR3 nucleotide sequence: TGTGCCAGCAGCTACCAGGGGGCTGAAGCTTTCTTT. Translated, it gives CASSYQGAEAFF.

J is TRBJ1-2 and V is TRBV28; D is undetermined. This CDR3 region has 17 residues. Looked up from germline, CDR1 is MDHEN and CDR2 is SYDVKM. Trimming took 4 bases from V and 0 from J, leaving 18 bases between them. The CDR3 region has the DNA TGTGCCAGCAGTTCCCCCACGCCAGGAGAGACTAACTATGGCTACACCTTC. It encodes CASSSPTPGETNYGYTF.

The V and J genes are TRBV19 and TRBJ2-2; 9 bases match TRBD1. CDR1 LNHDA and CDR2 SQIVND come from the germline V gene (reference sequence). CDR3 length equals 16 residues. V lost 7 bases to trimming and J lost 3 bases; unmatched junction nucleotides: 9. The chain's CDR3 is CASTRRDRVDTGELFF. CDR3 coding DNA: TGTGCCAGTACCCGCCGGGACAGGGTTGACACCGGGGAGCTGTTTTTT.

The chain carries TRBV6-5 and TRBJ2-1; no clear D. Per the germline V gene, CDR1 is MNHEY and CDR2 is SVGAGI. With 7 bases removed from V and 9 bases from J, the gap between germline ends came to 22 bases. The CDR3 consists of 15 residues. The CDR3 DNA is TGTGCCAGCACCTTGAAGCCGATCGTCTCGGGTGAGCAGTTCTTC. As protein: CASTLKPIVSGEQFF.

The chain is built from TRBV4-2 and TRBJ1-2; 10 bases agree with TRBD1. V was clipped by 2 bases and J by 8 bases; unmatched bases: 5. Germline V gives CDR1 LGHNA, CDR2 YNFKEQ. The CDR3 is made up of 14 amino acids. CDR3 sequence reads: CASSQPDRGHGYTF. The CDR3 coding sequence is TGTGCCAGCAGCCAACCCGACAGGGGGCACGGCTACACCTTC.

V gene TRBV2 combines with J gene TRBJ2-6, with TRBD1 matching 7 bases. V shed 7 bases and J 0 bases; nucleotides not matched to a gene: 6. Germline assignment: CDR1 SNHLY and CDR2 FYNNEI. The CDR3 spans 16 residues. The CDR3 reads CASTPDRASGANVLTF. The CDR3 nucleotides read TGTGCCAGCACCCCCGACAGGGCCTCTGGGGCCAACGTCCTGACTTTC.

The chain links TRBV27 to TRBJ2-2, with TRBD2 matching over 12 bases. V shed 5 bases, J shed 6 bases, and the junction held 7 bases outside the gene matches. The CDR3 covers 16 residues. In germline, CDR1 is MNHEY, CDR2 SMNVEV (reference sequence). CDR3 loop: CASSRTSGVAAGELFF. CDR3 DNA sequence: TGTGCCAGCAGTCGGACTAGCGGGGTCGCGGCCGGGGAGCTGTTTTTT.

This clone has just one count. The chain combines TRBV19 with TRBJ1-3; tentative D call: TRBD1 (5 bases). The CDR3 length is 15 residues. Per germline, CDR1 LNHDA and CDR2 SQIVND (reference sequence). Trimming left V 5 bases short and J 1 base short, with 12 bases between. This chain's CDR3 is CASSPSGGSGNTIYF. CDR3 sequence (DNA): TGTGCCAGTAGTCCGTCGGGGGGGTCTGGAAACACCATATATTTT.

The chain has TRBV1 and TRBJ1-5. TRBV1 is a pseudogene. The CDR3 has 10 residues. The CDR3 sequence is CTSKNQPQHF. CDR3 nucleotides: TGCACCAGCAAAAATCAGCCCCAGCATTTT.

The CDR3 is CASSPRDVRTDLFF. The CDR3 DNA is TGTGCCAGCAGCCCGAGGGACGTCCGGACGGACTTGTTTTTT. The chain carries TRBV5-6 and TRBJ1-4, with a weak D call TRBD1 (5 bases). The germline V gene has CDR1 SGHDT and CDR2 YYEEEE. The CDR3 spans 14 residues. With 4 bases removed from V and 15 bases from J, the gap between germline ends came to 22 bases. The full variable domain, rest sourced from reference TRBV5-6 and TRBJ1-4, is DAGVTQSPTHLIKTRGQQVTLRCSPKSGHDTVSWYQQALGQGPQFIFQYYEEEERQRGNFPDRFSGHQFPNYSSELNVNALLLGDSALYLCASSPRDVRTDLFFGSGTQLSVL.

The chain carries TRBV7-2 and TRBJ1-6; D remains ambiguous. Germline loops: CDR1 SGHTA, CDR2 FQGNSA. The CDR3 loop spans 14 amino acids. Trimming pared 5 bases from V and 7 bases from J, leaving 12 bases between. CDR3 sequence (DNA): TGTGCCAGCAGCGAAGAACAGCCAAATTCACCCCTCCACTTT. This codes for CASSEEQPNSPLHF.

V gene TRBV2 combines with J gene TRBJ1-1; D is unclear. The CDR3 covers 15 residues. With 0 bases removed from V and 6 bases from J, the gap between germline ends came to 14 bases. Germline values: CDR1 SNHLY, CDR2 FYNNEI. In DNA, the CDR3 is TGTGCCAGCAGTGAAGCGCCCGGTTTGGGTGCTGAAGCTTTCTTT. It yields the protein CASSEAPGLGAEAFF.